The 18 T cell receptor beta chains below all came from one sample that was sequenced in a study of T cell responses to AZD1222 COVID-19 vaccine. The protocol was immunoSEQ multiplex PCR, while the TCRdb copy is restricted to in-frame clones and leaves out a portion. The repertoire holds tens of thousands of clones, 70% to 80% seen once, with around 5% in the top ten. The material sequenced was peripheral blood, taken 28 days after the second AZD1222 dose. The receptors originated from an adult who received the AZD1222 COVID-19 vaccine.

The chain employs TRBV5-1 and TRBJ2-1; 7 positions agree with TRBD2. CDR1 and CDR2 from the germline V gene are SGHRS and YFSETQ. Unmatched junction bases numbered 10, after V lost 2 bases and J lost 5 bases. The CDR3 runs 16 residues. CDR3 sequence (DNA): TGCGCCAGCAGCTTAGCGGGAATTGGACAAAACAATGAGCAGTTCTTC. Its translation is CASSLAGIGQNNEQFF.

The chain employs TRBV5-4 and TRBJ1-1; D gene uncertain. V was pared by 1 base and J by 1 base, with 5 bases between. The length of the CDR3 is 13 residues. Germline V gene sequence: CDR1 SGHNT, CDR2 YYREEE (reference sequence). This CDR3 is CASSLTGNTEAFF. The CDR3 nucleotides are TGTGCCAGCAGCTTGACGGGGAACACTGAAGCTTTCTTT. The full variable domain, completed using reference TRBV5-4 and TRBJ1-1, is ETGVTQSPTHLIKTRGQQVTLRCSSQSGHNTVSWYQQALGQGPQFIFQYYREEENGRGNFPPRFSGLQFPNYSSELNVNALELDDSALYLCASSLTGNTEAFFGQGTRLTVV.

The rearrangement joins TRBV12-2 to TRBJ1-5; the listed D gene, TRBD1, was not tested against the DNA. TRBV12-2 represents a pseudogene. CDR3 length: 17 residues. The CDR3 region is CASRLARRTGKNQPQHF. CDR3 coding DNA: TGTGCAAGTCGCTTAGCGCGAAGGACAGGGAAAAATCAGCCCCAGCATTTT.

This clone has only a few counts. This chain joins TRBV7-9 and TRBJ1-3; D is uncertain. The germline CDR1 and CDR2 sequences are SEHNR and FQNEAQ (reference sequence). Deletions cut 1 base from V and 2 bases from J, with 9 bases between. This CDR3 has 15 amino acids. DNA for the CDR3: TGTGCCAGCAGCTTAGTAGTCGAGACTGGAAACACCATATATTTT. Translated, it gives CASSLVVETGNTIYF. The whole variable domain, remainder taken from reference TRBV7-9 and TRBJ1-3, is DTGVSQNPRHKITKRGQNVTFRCDPISEHNRLYWYRQTLGQGPEFLTYFQNEAQLEKSRLLSDRFSAERPKGSFSTLEIQRTEQGDSAMYLCASSLVVETGNTIYFGEGSWLTVV.

V and J are TRBV9 and TRBJ1-2; the D is unclear. Trimming took 0 bases from V and 7 from J, leaving 13 bases between them. The CDR3 sequence is 14 residues long. Germline loops: CDR1 SGDLS, CDR2 YYNGEE. Here the CDR3 reads CASSVAPDLSGYTF. CDR3 nucleotides: TGTGCCAGCAGCGTAGCCCCAGACCTCTCTGGCTACACCTTC. Combining the CDR3 with reference TRBV9 and TRBJ1-2 gives the whole variable domain DSGVTQTPKHLITATGQRVTLRCSPRSGDLSVYWYQQSLDQGLQFLIQYYNGEERAKGNILERFSAQQFPDLHSELNLSSLELGDSALYFCASSVAPDLSGYTFGSGTRLTVV.

This clone was observed a handful of times. The chain employs TRBV6-1 and TRBJ1-3, with TRBD1 matching over 7 bases. CDR1 and CDR2 (germline): MNHNS, SASEGT. This CDR3 is 16 amino acids long. The V gene end was trimmed by 3 bases and the J gene end by 0 bases; junction bases not matched to a gene: 5. CDR3 nucleotide sequence: TGTGCCAGCAGTGACGGGACAGCGAACTCTGGAAACACCATATATTTT. Protein sequence: CASSDGTANSGNTIYF.

Only a few counts were recorded for this clone. This chain connects TRBV15 to TRBJ2-2; D might be TRBD1 (5 bases). Germline loops: CDR1 LNHNV, CDR2 YYDKDF (reference sequence). The CDR3 consists of 13 residues. In DNA form, the CDR3 reads TGTGCTTCTCGCCAGGGAATGGCCGGGGAGCTGTTTTTT. Its translation is CASRQGMAGELFF.

This chain's CDR3 is CASSLGARSYNEQFF. The CDR3 nucleotides are TGCGCCAGCAGCTTAGGGGCTCGCTCCTACAATGAGCAGTTCTTC. The genes are TRBV5-1 and TRBJ2-1; D possibly corresponds to TRBD1 (5 bases). The germline V gene encodes CDR1 SGHRS and CDR2 YFSETQ. The CDR3 length is 15 residues. V lost 2 bases, J lost 0 bases, and 9 bases lay in between.

The V call is TRBV3-1 (or the pseudogene TRBV3-2), the J call TRBJ1-3, with D hard to call. Germline V gene sequence: CDR1 LGHDT, CDR2 YNNKEL (reference sequence). V lost 4 bases to trimming and J lost 5 bases, with 9 bases between them. The CDR3 is 13 amino acids. The CDR3 region is CASSPEGRNTIYF. CDR3 sequence (DNA): TGTGCCAGCAGCCCCGAAGGTAGAAACACCATATATTTT.

The chain has TRBV29-1 and TRBJ1-1; weak D call: TRBD1 (6 bases). The CDR3 sequence is 13 residues long. The ends were cut back, 0 bases at V and 5 bases at J, with 10 bases in the middle. Germline-derived CDR1 and CDR2 are SQVTM and ANQGSEA. CDR3 DNA: TGCAGCGTTGAAGATGGGGGGCGGACTGAAGCTTTCTTT. Its protein is CSVEDGGRTEAFF.

The CDR3 loop is CASSGYGGGNTIYF. The DNA of the CDR3 is TGTGCCAGCAGCGGTTACGGTGGAGGAAACACCATATATTTT. This chain links TRBV7-2 with TRBJ1-3, with D hard to call. The CDR3 consists of 14 residues. Germline loops: CDR1 SGHTA, CDR2 FQGNSA. Trimming left V 5 bases short and J 4 bases short, with 12 bases between.

The V gene is TRBV15, the J gene TRBJ2-1, with TRBD2 matching over 11 bases. Germline trimming cut 2 bases from V and 5 bases from J; bases unmatched to any gene: 2. The germline V gene has CDR1 LNHNV and CDR2 YYDKDF (reference sequence). The CDR3 length is 15 residues. DNA for the CDR3: TGTGCCACCAGCAGATTTAGCGGGGGGGACAATGAGCAGTTCTTC. Translating it yields CATSRFSGGDNEQFF.

This chain uses TRBV28 with TRBJ2-7; D is ambiguous. With 5 bases removed from V and 0 bases from J, the gap between germline ends came to 17 bases. The CDR3 length is 16 residues. Germline CDR1 is MDHEN and CDR2 is SYDVKM. The CDR3 loop reads CASSATGLGYSYEQYF. Here the CDR3 DNA reads TGTGCCAGCAGTGCGACTGGCCTCGGGTACTCCTACGAGCAGTACTTC.

This clone occurred once. CDR3 amino acids: CASSPRQFYNEQFF. CDR3 sequence (DNA): TGTGCCAGCAGCCCCCGACAATTCTACAATGAGCAGTTCTTC. The rearrangement uses TRBV7-8 and TRBJ2-1; D ambiguous. Trimming took off 5 bases at V and 3 bases at J, with 11 bases between the two ends. CDR3 length: 14 amino acids. The V gene's germline CDR1 is SGHVS and CDR2 FQNEAQ.

This clone was seen more than once but under ten times. The rearrangement uses TRBV6-2 or TRBV6-3 and TRBJ1-1, with TRBD1 matching 10 bases. This CDR3 is built from 13 residues. The junction had 3 bases not matched to a gene; V was cut back by 5 bases and J by 6 bases. The V gene's germline CDR1 is MNHEY and CDR2 SVGEGT. CDR3 region: CASSGGQGAEAFF. The CDR3 DNA follows: TGTGCCAGCAGTGGCGGACAGGGGGCTGAAGCTTTCTTT.

The chain couples TRBV6-5 to TRBJ1-1; unclear D gene. V lost 2 bases and J lost 3, with 10 bases in between. This CDR3 is built from 14 residues. Germline CDR1 MNHEY, CDR2 SVGAGI. This CDR3 is CASSYREWDTEAFF. For the CDR3, the DNA is TGTGCCAGCAGTTACAGGGAGTGGGACACTGAAGCTTTCTTT.

V and J are TRBV28 and TRBJ2-7; TRBD2 aligns across 12 bases. Trimming at V came to 2 bases and at J to 1 base, leaving 9 bases not matched to a gene. This CDR3 has 18 amino acids. Per the germline V gene, CDR1 is MDHEN and CDR2 is SYDVKM. As DNA, the CDR3 is TGTGCCAGCAGTTTAGGGATGACTAGCGGGAGTCGGTCCTACGAGCAGTACTTC. This sequence encodes CASSLGMTSGSRSYEQYF. The full variable domain, in which reference TRBV28 and TRBJ2-7 provide the parts outside the CDR3, is DVKVTQSSRYLVKRTGEKVFLECVQDMDHENMFWYRQDPGLGLRLIYFSYDVKMKEKGDIPEGYSVSREKKERFSLILESASTNQTSMYLCASSLGMTSGSRSYEQYFGPGTRLTVT.

V usage is TRBV7-2 and J usage is TRBJ1-1; D is unresolved. V was shortened by 1 base and J by 8 bases, with 17 bases between the two germline ends. Germline CDR1 and CDR2: SGHTA and FQGNSA. The CDR3 is 15 residues long. The CDR3 here is CASSLVALGQAEAFF. CDR3 nucleotides: TGTGCCAGCAGCTTAGTGGCCCTCGGGCAGGCCGAAGCTTTCTTT.